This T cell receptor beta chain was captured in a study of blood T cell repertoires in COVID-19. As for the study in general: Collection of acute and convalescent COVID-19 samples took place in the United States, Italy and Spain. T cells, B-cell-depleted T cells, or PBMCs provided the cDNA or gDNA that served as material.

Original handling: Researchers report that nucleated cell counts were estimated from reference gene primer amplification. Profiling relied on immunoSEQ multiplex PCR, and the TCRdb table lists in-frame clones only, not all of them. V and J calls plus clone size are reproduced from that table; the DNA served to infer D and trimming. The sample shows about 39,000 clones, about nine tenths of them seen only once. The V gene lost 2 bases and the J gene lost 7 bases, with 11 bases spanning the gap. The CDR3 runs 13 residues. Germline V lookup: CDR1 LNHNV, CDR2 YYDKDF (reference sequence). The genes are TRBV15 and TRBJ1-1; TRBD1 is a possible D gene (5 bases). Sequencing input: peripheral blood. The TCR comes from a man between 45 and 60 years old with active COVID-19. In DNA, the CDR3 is TGTGCCACCAGCAGAAGGGGATTGGGTGAAGCTTTCTTT. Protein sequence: CATSRRGLGEAFF. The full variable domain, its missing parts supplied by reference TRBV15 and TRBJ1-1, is DAMVIQNPRYQVTQFGKPVTLSCSQTLNHNVMYWYQQKSSQAPKLLFHYYDKDFNNEADTPDNFQSRRPNTSFCFLDIRSPGLGDTAMYLCATSRRGLGEAFFGQGTRLTVV.